A single sample gave rise to the 22 T cell receptor beta chains below, sequenced in a study of cytomegalovirus exposure and HLA in healthy donors. A multiplex PCR was run with 60 Vbeta primers and 13 Jbeta primers. Sequencing used immunoSEQ multiplex PCR; TCRdb keeps in-frame clones, though not all of them. Altogether over 100,000 clones are present, less than 80% being singletons, with the ten largest covering 2% to 2.5%. The sequenced material came from PBMCs. The source of these receptors is a woman aged 25 to 39 in good health and CMV-seronegative.

The chain is built from TRBV19 and TRBJ1-1, with D uncertain. The germline gives CDR1 LNHDA, CDR2 SQIVND (reference sequence). This CDR3 has 15 residues. Trimming pared 4 bases from V and 0 bases from J, leaving 12 bases between. The chain's CDR3 is CASSTQRIMNTEAFF. DNA for the CDR3: TGTGCCAGTAGTACCCAGAGGATTATGAACACTGAAGCTTTCTTT.

This chain links TRBV19 with TRBJ1-2; D ambiguous. Germline CDR1 LNHDA, CDR2 SQIVND (reference sequence). V shed 4 bases and J shed 7 bases, with 16 bases lying between them. The CDR3 is 14 amino acids. The CDR3 reads CASSNGVPGGGYTF. Written as DNA, the CDR3 is TGTGCCAGTAGTAACGGGGTTCCTGGCGGTGGCTACACCTTC.

The rearrangement uses TRBV5-1 and TRBJ2-5, with TRBD2 matching 7 bases. This CDR3 is built from 17 residues. J lost 7 bases, V lost 2 bases, and 17 bases had no gene match. Germline CDR1 SGHRS, CDR2 YFSETQ. CDR3 residues: CASSFLEGAGTWGTQYF. For the CDR3, the DNA is TGCGCCAGCAGCTTCCTCGAAGGAGCGGGGACTTGGGGGACCCAGTACTTC.

The rearrangement joins TRBV28 to TRBJ2-7, with a weak D call TRBD1 (5 bases). CDR3 length equals 14 residues. Germline CDR1 reads MDHEN; CDR2 reads SYDVKM. Trimming pared 7 bases from V and 0 bases from J, leaving 13 bases between. The chain's CDR3 is CASTTPDNSYEQYF. CDR3 in DNA: TGTGCCAGCACCACCCCGGACAACTCCTACGAGCAGTACTTC.

The V gene is TRBV6-6, the J gene TRBJ2-3; 13 bases are a match to TRBD2. J was trimmed by 8 bases and V by 2 bases; bases with no gene match: 4. Germline V gene lookup returns CDR1 MNHNY and CDR2 SVGAGI (reference sequence). This CDR3 is 15 amino acids long. The CDR3: CASSYTSGREVTQYF. The CDR3 DNA sequence: TGTGCCAGCAGTTACACTAGCGGGAGGGAAGTTACGCAGTATTTT.

V and J are TRBV5-6 and TRBJ2-6; D may be TRBD1 (6 bases). The CDR3 consists of 17 residues. V was clipped by 1 base and J by 0 bases, with 11 bases between them. Per the germline V gene, CDR1 is SGHDT and CDR2 is YYEEEE. This CDR3 reads CASSLRQASSGANVLTF. CDR3 DNA sequence: TGTGCCAGCAGCTTGCGACAGGCTAGCTCTGGGGCCAACGTCCTGACTTTC.

The chain carries TRBV6-6 and TRBJ2-7, with 8 bases matching TRBD2. V lost 6 bases, J lost 6 bases, and 13 bases stayed unmatched. The CDR3 has 15 residues. From germline, CDR1 is MNHNY and CDR2 SVGAGI (reference sequence). CDR3 sequence reads: CASSQPGTRKREQYF. CDR3 bases: TGTGCCAGCAGCCAACCCGGGACTAGGAAACGCGAGCAGTACTTC.

The CDR3 bases are TGTGCCAGCAGCTTGGGGGGGCTGGACTCCTACGAGCAGTACTTC. Amino acids: CASSLGGLDSYEQYF. The rearrangement links TRBV5-5 to TRBJ2-7, with D possibly TRBD1 on 6 matching bases. Germline CDR1 and CDR2: SGHKS and YYEKEE (reference sequence). Trimming stripped 0 bases from V and 0 bases from J, with 10 bases between. CDR3 length: 15 amino acids.

This rearrangement joins TRBV7-2 to TRBJ1-2, with TRBD1 as a possible D gene (6 bases). V was clipped by 4 bases and J by 8 bases, with 11 bases between them. Looked up from germline, CDR1 is SGHTA and CDR2 is FQGNSA. The CDR3 spans 12 residues. CDR3 bases: TGTGCCAGCAGCTCCTCGACAGGAGGCTACACCTTC. As protein: CASSSSTGGYTF.

V usage is TRBV7-6 and J usage is TRBJ2-1; D might be TRBD2 (6 bases). Trimming took 4 bases from V and 6 from J, leaving 16 bases between them. The germline gives CDR1 SGHVS, CDR2 FNYEAQ. CDR3 size: 15 residues. The CDR3 bases are TGTGCCAGCAGCTCTCTAGCGACCTTGTCCAATGAGCAGTTCTTC. Amino acids: CASSSLATLSNEQFF.

This clone was counted a few times. The rearrangement links TRBV11-1 to TRBJ1-2; 7 positions match TRBD1. The trim removed 5 bases at V and 6 bases at J, leaving 9 bases unmatched. CDR3 size: 14 residues. The V gene's germline CDR1 is SGHAT and CDR2 FQDESV (reference sequence). The CDR3 DNA is TGTGCCAGCAGCGGAAGACAGGGCGTGAATGGCTACACCTTC. This sequence encodes CASSGRQGVNGYTF.

This clone was seen a few times. The chain uses TRBV30 and TRBJ1-5; D is possibly TRBD1 (6 bases). Germline CDR1 is GTSNPN and CDR2 is SVGIG (reference sequence). The CDR3 totals 13 residues. V lost 1 base and J 11 bases, leaving 15 bases between the germline ends. This chain's CDR3 is CAWSGTGSLSQHF. CDR3 nucleotide sequence: TGTGCCTGGAGTGGCACAGGGTCCCTTTCCCAGCATTTT.

The chain links TRBV7-9 to TRBJ2-3; D may be TRBD2 (6 bases). Germline V gene data show CDR1 as SEHNR and CDR2 as FQNEAQ (reference sequence). This CDR3 contains 15 residues. The V end lost 6 bases, the J end lost 5 bases, and 18 bases lay between the germline ends. CDR3 nucleotide sequence: TGTGCCAGCAGACCCCGCCGACTAGGTTTAGATACGCAGTATTTT. Amino acid sequence: CASRPRRLGLDTQYF.

This clone was recorded only once. The chain joins TRBV7-9 to TRBJ1-5; D not resolved. The CDR3 spans 15 residues. With 5 bases removed from V and 5 bases from J, the gap between germline ends came to 16 bases. CDR1 is SEHNR, CDR2 FQNEAQ, per germline (reference sequence). CDR3 sequence (DNA): TGTGCCAGCAGCGGGAGCCTGGCGGTATATCAGCCCCAGCATTTT. This encodes CASSGSLAVYQPQHF.

This clone was detected only a few times. This chain joins TRBV27 and TRBJ2-1; TRBD2 agrees at 7 bases. Trimming at V came to 3 bases and at J to 4 bases, leaving 15 bases not matched to a gene. The CDR3 is made up of 18 amino acids. Germline V gene lookup returns CDR1 MNHEY and CDR2 SMNVEV (reference sequence). CDR3: CASSFGAGVGLMYNEQFF. The CDR3 DNA follows: TGTGCCAGCAGTTTCGGGGCGGGAGTAGGTTTGATGTACAATGAGCAGTTCTTC.

The J gene is TRBJ2-1, the V gene TRBV5-1; D unclear. Trimming took off 0 bases at V and 9 bases at J, with 19 bases between the two ends. Germline V gives CDR1 SGHRS, CDR2 YFSETQ. The CDR3 consists of 16 residues. CDR3 sequence reads: CASSLAGTTAPSEQFF. The CDR3, as DNA: TGCGCCAGCAGCTTGGCCGGCACTACTGCACCATCTGAGCAGTTCTTC.

This clone was observed a handful of times. This chain joins TRBV10-2 and TRBJ2-5, with 7 bases aligning to TRBD1. V was clipped by 0 bases and J by 5 bases; unmatched bases: 3. Germline CDR1 is WSHSY and CDR2 is SAAADI. The CDR3 covers 14 residues. CDR3 DNA sequence: TGCGCCAGCAGTGAGTCTGGCAGGGGGGAGACCCAGTACTTC. Residues: CASSESGRGETQYF.

This clone showed up just a few times. CDR3 nucleotide sequence: TGCAGCGTTGAAAAAACCCCCACAGGGAATAATGGCTACACCTTC. This gives the protein CSVEKTPTGNNGYTF. The V call is TRBV29-1, the J call TRBJ1-2, with a weak D call TRBD1 (6 bases). There are 15 residues in the CDR3. The V gene's germline CDR1 is SQVTM and CDR2 ANQGSEA. V was shortened by 2 bases and J by 6 bases, with 19 bases between the two germline ends.

The J gene is TRBJ2-1, the V gene TRBV11-2, with 13 nucleotides matching TRBD2. V shed 4 bases, J shed 9 bases, and the junction held 3 bases outside the gene matches. CDR3 length: 14 residues. Germline V gene lookup returns CDR1 SGHAT and CDR2 FQNNGV. CDR3 nucleotide sequence: TGTGCCAGCAGCTGGGGACTAGCGGGACTTGAGCAGTTCTTC. This codes for CASSWGLAGLEQFF.

The J gene is TRBJ1-2, the V gene TRBV27; TRBD1 agrees at 10 bases. Germline trimming cut 4 bases from V and 1 base from J; bases unmatched to any gene: 6. In germline, CDR1 is MNHEY, CDR2 SMNVEV (reference sequence). This CDR3 contains 16 residues. CDR3 amino acids: CASSSGTGDLNYGYTF. CDR3 sequence (DNA): TGTGCCAGCAGTTCCGGGACAGGGGACCTTAACTATGGCTACACCTTC.

This chain joins TRBV27 and TRBJ1-2; D not certain. This CDR3 is 13 amino acids long. CDR1 and CDR2 from the germline V gene are MNHEY and SMNVEV (reference sequence). The germline V and J ends were trimmed by 5 bases and 0 bases, with 7 bases remaining between them. The CDR3 nucleotides read TGTGCCAGCAGTGCGCAGGCTAACTATGGCTACACCTTC. This sequence encodes CASSAQANYGYTF.

The gene calls are TRBV5-6 and TRBJ2-1, with TRBD2 matching 7 bases. Trimming at V came to 0 bases and at J to 1 base, leaving 1 base not matched to a gene. The germline gives CDR1 SGHDT, CDR2 YYEEEE. This CDR3 has 15 residues. The CDR3 DNA sequence: TGTGCCAGCAGCTTGGGGGGGGGATCCTACAATGAGCAGTTCTTC. This codes for CASSLGGGSYNEQFF.